This T cell receptor (beta chain) was identified in a study of cytomegalovirus exposure and HLA in healthy donors. V lost 3 bases to trimming and J lost 1 base, with 6 bases between them. CDR1 and CDR2 from the germline V gene are MNHEY and SMNVEV (reference sequence). This CDR3 spans 13 amino acids. Researchers ran the PCR with 60 Vbeta and 13 Jbeta primers. Data came from immunoSEQ multiplex PCR; TCRdb stores just in-frame clones and leaves some out. Counted here are about 190,000 clones, more than 65% occurring once; the ten biggest clones make up 3.5% to 4%. To note about this clone: Other DNA sequences in the same sample also yield this CDR3.

Sequenced sample: PBMCs. V is TRBV27 and J is TRBJ1-1, with D unresolved. This sequence originates from a man in his fifties or sixties in good health and CMV-seronegative. The CDR3 region is CASSLTGNTEAFF. DNA of the CDR3: TGTGCCAGCAGTTTGACGGGGAACACTGAAGCTTTCTTT.